This T cell receptor beta chain derives from a study of blood T cell repertoires in COVID-19 (dated by TCRdb to 2020 to 2021). With regard to the full study: Samples covering the acute and convalescent phases of COVID-19 were provided by collaborators in the United States, Italy and Spain. Samples came from the ongoing ImmuneRACE study (first 160 participants) plus 1,254 subjects from 6 global collaborators. The repertoires were made available in a free public database intended to serve as a resource for research on the immune response to SARS-CoV-2. A de-identified subject ID, COVID-19 status, age in years and sex were almost always included in the sample metadata. Where available, HLA class I and class II types were taken from metadata supplied by the sample provider and were not determined by assay-based typing. The prospective study material was composed of cDNA or gDNA derived from T cells, B-cell-depleted T cells, or PBMCs. Deeply sampled blood TCRbeta repertoires from subjects exposed to, actively infected with, or recovered from COVID-19 were included in the dataset.

CDR1 and CDR2 are drawn from the germline V gene: MGHDK, SYGVNS. Spanning cysteine to phenylalanine, the CDR3 consists of 13 amino acids. Left in the record is the CDR3 DNA by itself, 39 bases read in frame from the first base. V was cut back by 5 bases and J by 3 bases, leaving a gap of 10 bases between them. The immunoSEQ Assay, a bias-controlled multiplex PCR, was used to amplify TCRbeta CDR3 regions from genomic DNA. The published analysis was carried out like this. The number of nucleated cells in each sample was estimated by amplification of reference gene primers within the assay. To quantify the absolute abundance of each unique TCRbeta CDR3 rearrangement, sequence reads were collapsed and filtered. For each sample, productive Simpson clonality was calculated as the square root of Simpson's diversity index across productive rearrangements. Entries here come from immuneACCESS through TCRdb and include only in-frame sequences with V and J called. Some clones fail to appear in such tables; in the studies checked, an unresolved V gene covers under half of the shortfall, and the cause of the remainder is unknown. The V and J calls and clone size come from that table; D and trimming were worked out from the DNA. The table for this sample lists under 250,000 clones; approximately 85% of them were counted only once. The ten biggest clones cover around 10% of the sample.

This clone came up a few times. What antigen it recognizes has not been identified. No much larger clone is present one base from it, and per-base qualities are unavailable. The full study reports these points: The quantity of clinical and demographic metadata differed by source and by participant and was supplied without curation.

Enrolling through a virtual design, the prospective study's participants ranged in age from about 18 to 100 years and lived across about two dozen United States geographic areas. Cohort assignment in the prospective study relied on participant-reported clinical history from a screening survey and a study questionnaire. Mobile phlebotomists in the prospective study collected whole blood, serum and a nasopharyngeal or oropharyngeal swab from every participant. Participants in the prospective study had the option to provide additional blood draws and questionnaires over an approximately 2-month period. Prospective study blood samples were shipped either frozen or at room temperature before DNA extraction.

Specimen: PBMCs or T cells enriched from blood (not recorded which). Here the chain combines TRBV25-1 and TRBJ1-1, with the D gene not clear enough to name. The sequence was collected from a woman in her fifties or sixties with acute COVID-19. The DNA sequence is TGTGCCAGCAGTCCCCATCAGGACACTGAAGCTTTCTTT. This codes for CASSPHQDTEAFF.